A single sample gave rise to the 6 T cell receptor beta chains below, sequenced in a study of identical twins. TCRdb passed the 5' RACE reads through MiXCR, listing each CDR3 protein once. The sample shows around 480,000 distinct CDR3 sequences, 14% of them seen only once. These same data were also listed under a study on yellow fever vaccine responses in identical twins.

The specimen was CD4+ T cells sorted from blood. The receptors stem from a young woman in good health.

Turning to this clonotype: A read error may be the cause here, since a much bigger clone is one base away. The chain uses TRBV7-2 and TRBJ2-2; 10 bases align to TRBD2. Trimming cost V 6 bases and J 1 base; bases outside gene matches: 2. CDR1 and CDR2 (germline): SGHTA, FQGNSA. The CDR3 has 15 residues. The CDR3 sequence is CASSTSGMNTGELFF. The CDR3 bases are TGTGCCAGCAGTACTAGCGGGATGAACACCGGGGAGCTGTTTTTT.

The chain combines TRBV5-1 with TRBJ2-6, with D unresolved. The CDR3 has 14 residues. V was shortened by 5 bases and J by 6 bases, with 12 bases between the two germline ends. CDR1 is SGHRS and CDR2 is YFSETQ in the germline V gene. This CDR3 reads CASRLGRQANVLTF. The CDR3 DNA reads TGCGCCAGCAGACTCGGCCGGCAGGCCAACGTCCTGACTTTC.

This clonotype was detected only a few times. V is TRBV20-1 and J is TRBJ2-3, with D unresolved. Germline CDR1 DFQATT, CDR2 SNEGSKA (reference sequence). This CDR3 has 15 residues. The CDR3 nucleotides are TGCACCCTCGGTGTGGGAAGTGGGAGCACAGATACGCAGTATTTT. Amino acid sequence: CTLGVGSGSTDTQYF.

The sample holds a few counts of this clonotype. The chain uses TRBV12-3 or TRBV12-4 and TRBJ1-6, with 12 bases lining up with TRBD1. Losses at the gene ends were 0 bases for V and 7 bases for J; bases not matched to a gene: 7. This CDR3 region has 18 residues. The CDR3 nucleotides read TGTGCCAGCAGTTTAGCCGGGACAGGGGGCTTCGAGAATTCACCCCTCCACTTT. This sequence encodes CASSLAGTGGFENSPLHF.

Turning to this clonotype: An end of the junction differs from the germline gene, which may be a read error. V is TRBV7-7 and J is TRBJ2-3, with D maybe TRBD1 (6 bases). CDR1 and CDR2 (germline): SSHAT, FNYEAQ (reference sequence). This CDR3 has 15 amino acids. CDR3 DNA sequence: TGTGCTAGCAGCCCGGACAGAGTCAACACAGATACGCAGTATTTT. Encoded protein: CASSPDRVNTDTQYF.

The gene calls are TRBV5-1 and TRBJ2-5, with D maybe TRBD2 (6 bases). CDR3 size: 15 residues. Per the germline V gene, CDR1 is SGHRS and CDR2 is YFSETQ. The V and J ends lost 0 bases and 4 bases respectively, with 13 bases between them. The CDR3 region has the DNA TGCGCCAGCAGCTTGGGGGGAGCGGGCGCAGAGACCCAGTACTTC. Its protein is CASSLGGAGAETQYF.